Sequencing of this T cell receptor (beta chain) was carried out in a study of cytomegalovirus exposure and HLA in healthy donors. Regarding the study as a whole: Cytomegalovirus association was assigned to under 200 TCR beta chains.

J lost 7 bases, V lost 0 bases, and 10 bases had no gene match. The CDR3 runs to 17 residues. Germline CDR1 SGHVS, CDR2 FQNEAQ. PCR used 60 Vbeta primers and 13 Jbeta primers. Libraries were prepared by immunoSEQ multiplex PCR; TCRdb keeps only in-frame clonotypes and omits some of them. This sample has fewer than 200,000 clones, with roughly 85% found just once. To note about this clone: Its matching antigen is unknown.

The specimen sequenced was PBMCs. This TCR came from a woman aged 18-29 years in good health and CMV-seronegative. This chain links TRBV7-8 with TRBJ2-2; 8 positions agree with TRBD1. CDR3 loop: CASSLAVGRGLIGELFF. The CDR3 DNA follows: TGTGCCAGCAGCTTAGCTGTCGGCAGGGGGCTTATCGGGGAGCTGTTTTTT.